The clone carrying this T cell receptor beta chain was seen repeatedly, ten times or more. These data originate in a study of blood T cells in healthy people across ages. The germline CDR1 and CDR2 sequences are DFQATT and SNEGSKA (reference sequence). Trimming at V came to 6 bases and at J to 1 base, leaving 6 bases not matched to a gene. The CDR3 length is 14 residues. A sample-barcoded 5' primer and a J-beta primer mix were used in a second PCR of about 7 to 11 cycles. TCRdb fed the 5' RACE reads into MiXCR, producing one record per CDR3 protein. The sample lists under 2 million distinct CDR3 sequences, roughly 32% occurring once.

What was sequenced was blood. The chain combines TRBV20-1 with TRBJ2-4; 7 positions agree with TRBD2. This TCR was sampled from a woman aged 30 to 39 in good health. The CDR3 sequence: CSALSSGAKNIQYF. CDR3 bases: TGCAGTGCACTAAGTAGCGGGGCCAAAAACATTCAGTACTTC.